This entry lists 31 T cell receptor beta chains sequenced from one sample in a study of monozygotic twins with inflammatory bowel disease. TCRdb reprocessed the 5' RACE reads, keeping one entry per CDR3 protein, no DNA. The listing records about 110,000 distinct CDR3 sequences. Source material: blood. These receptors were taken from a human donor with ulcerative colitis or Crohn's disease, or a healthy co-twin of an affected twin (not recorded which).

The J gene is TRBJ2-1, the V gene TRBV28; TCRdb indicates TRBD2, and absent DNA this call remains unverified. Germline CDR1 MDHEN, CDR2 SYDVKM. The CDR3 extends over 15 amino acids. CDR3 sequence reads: CASTAGGEIYNEQFF. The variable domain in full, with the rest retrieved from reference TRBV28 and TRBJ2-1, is DVKVTQSSRYLVKRTGEKVFLECVQDMDHENMFWYRQDPGLGLRLIYFSYDVKMKEKGDIPEGYSVSREKKERFSLILESASTNQTSMYLCASTAGGEIYNEQFFGPGTRLTVL.

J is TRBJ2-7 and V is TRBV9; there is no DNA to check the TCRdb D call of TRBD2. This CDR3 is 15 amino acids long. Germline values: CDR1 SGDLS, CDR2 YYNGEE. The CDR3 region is CASSIGPRHSYEQYF.

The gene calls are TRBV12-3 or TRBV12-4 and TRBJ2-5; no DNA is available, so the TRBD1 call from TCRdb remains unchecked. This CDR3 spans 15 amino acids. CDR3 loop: CASTPRRGIGETQYF.

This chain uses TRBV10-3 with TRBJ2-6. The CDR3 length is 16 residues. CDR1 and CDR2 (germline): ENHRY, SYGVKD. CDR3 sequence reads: CAISGLEGAGANVLTF.

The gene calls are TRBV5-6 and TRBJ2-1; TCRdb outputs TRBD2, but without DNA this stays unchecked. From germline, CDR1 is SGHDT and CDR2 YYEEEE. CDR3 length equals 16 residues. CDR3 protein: CASSLVSGSSYNEQFF.

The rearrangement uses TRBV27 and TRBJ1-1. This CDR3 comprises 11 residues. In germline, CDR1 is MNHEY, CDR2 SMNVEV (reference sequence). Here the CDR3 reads CASRGTAEAFF.

The CDR3 sequence is CATSDLGTGAYRGEQFF. This rearrangement joins TRBV24-1 to TRBJ2-1; TCRdb gives TRBD1 as the D gene, but with no DNA this cannot be confirmed. The germline CDR1 and CDR2 sequences are KGHDR and SFDVKD. CDR3 size: 17 residues.

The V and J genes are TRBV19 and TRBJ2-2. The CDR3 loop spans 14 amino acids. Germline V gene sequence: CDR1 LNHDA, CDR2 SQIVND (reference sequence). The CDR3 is CASSQNGLAGELFF.

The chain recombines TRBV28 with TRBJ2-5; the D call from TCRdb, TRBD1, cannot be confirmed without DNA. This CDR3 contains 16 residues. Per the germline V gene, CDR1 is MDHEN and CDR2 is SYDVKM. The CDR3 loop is CASSFSPYSGVETQYF.

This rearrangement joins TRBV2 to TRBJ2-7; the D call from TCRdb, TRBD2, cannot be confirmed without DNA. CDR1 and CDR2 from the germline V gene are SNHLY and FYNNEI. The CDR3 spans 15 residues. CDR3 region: CASSVVAPALGEQYF.

The CDR3 is CASSLVGQNYEQYF. J is TRBJ2-7 and V is TRBV28; no DNA is available, so the TRBD1 call from TCRdb remains unchecked. This CDR3 contains 14 residues. Per germline, CDR1 MDHEN and CDR2 SYDVKM.

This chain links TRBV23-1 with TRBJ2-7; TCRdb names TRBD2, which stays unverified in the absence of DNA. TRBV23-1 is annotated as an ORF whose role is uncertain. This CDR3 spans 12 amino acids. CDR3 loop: CATTAVSYEQYF.

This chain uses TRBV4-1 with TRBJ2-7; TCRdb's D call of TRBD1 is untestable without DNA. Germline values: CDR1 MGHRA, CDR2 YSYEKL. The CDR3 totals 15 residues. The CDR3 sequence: CASSQGGDRSYEQYF.

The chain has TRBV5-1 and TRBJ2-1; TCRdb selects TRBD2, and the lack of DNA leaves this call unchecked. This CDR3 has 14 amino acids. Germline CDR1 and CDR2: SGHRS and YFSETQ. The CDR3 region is CASSLLLAGSEQFF.

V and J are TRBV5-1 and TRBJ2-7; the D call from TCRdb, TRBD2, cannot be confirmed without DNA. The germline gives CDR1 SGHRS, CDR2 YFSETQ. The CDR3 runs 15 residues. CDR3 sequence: CASSQGTSGRYEQYF.

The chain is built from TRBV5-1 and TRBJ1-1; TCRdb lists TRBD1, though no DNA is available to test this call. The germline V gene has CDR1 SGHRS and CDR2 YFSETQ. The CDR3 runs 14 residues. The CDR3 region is CASSPSQGNTEAFF.

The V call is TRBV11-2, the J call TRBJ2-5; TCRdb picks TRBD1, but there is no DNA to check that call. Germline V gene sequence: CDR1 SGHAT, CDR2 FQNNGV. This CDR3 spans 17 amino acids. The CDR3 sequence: CASSRGAAYSYQETQYF.

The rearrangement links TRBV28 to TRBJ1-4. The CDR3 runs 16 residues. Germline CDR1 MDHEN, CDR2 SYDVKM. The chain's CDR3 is CASRLIGTASTEKLFF.

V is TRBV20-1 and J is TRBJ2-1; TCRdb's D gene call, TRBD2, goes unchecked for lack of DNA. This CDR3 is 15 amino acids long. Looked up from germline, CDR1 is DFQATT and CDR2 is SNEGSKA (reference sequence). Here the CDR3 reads CSARDLRGREGEQFF.

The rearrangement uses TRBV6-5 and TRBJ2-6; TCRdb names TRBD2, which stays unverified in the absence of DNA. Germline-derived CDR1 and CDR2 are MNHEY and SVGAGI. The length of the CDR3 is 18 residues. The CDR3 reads CASSYSGDYASGANVLTF.

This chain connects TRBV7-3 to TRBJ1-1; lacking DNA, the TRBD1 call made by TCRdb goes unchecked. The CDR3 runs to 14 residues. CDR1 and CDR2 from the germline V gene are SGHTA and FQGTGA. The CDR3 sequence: CAASSRGHGGEAFF.

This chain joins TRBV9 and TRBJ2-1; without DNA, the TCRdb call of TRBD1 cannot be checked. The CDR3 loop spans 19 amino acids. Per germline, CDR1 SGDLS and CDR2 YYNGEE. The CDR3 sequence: CASSIAWGGVVSSYNEQFF.

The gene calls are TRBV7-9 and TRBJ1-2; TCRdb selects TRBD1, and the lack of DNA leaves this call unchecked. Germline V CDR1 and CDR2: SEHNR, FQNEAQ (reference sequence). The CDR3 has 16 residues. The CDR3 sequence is CASSLALGNRDRGYTF. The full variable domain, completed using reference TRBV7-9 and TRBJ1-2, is DTGVSQNPRHKITKRGQNVTFRCDPISEHNRLYWYRQTLGQGPEFLTYFQNEAQLEKSRLLSDRFSAERPKGSFSTLEIQRTEQGDSAMYLCASSLALGNRDRGYTFGSGTRLTVV.

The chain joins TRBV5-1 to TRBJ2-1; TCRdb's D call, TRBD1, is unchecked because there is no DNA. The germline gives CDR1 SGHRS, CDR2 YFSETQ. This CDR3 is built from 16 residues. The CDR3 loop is CASSLLSTGGYNEQFF.

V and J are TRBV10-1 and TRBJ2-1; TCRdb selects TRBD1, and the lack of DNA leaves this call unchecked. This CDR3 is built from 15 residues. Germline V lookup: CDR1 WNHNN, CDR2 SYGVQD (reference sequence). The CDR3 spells CATRRGRGRYNEQFF.

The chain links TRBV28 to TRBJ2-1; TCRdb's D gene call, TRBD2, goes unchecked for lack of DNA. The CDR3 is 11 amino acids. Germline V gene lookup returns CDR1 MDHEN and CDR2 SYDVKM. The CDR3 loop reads CASSRTRGWFF.

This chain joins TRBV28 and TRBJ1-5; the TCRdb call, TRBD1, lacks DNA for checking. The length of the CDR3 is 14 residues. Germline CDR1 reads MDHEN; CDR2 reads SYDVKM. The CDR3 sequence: CASSKGPSNQPQQF. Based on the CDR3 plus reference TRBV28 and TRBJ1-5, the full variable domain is DVKVTQSSRYLVKRTGEKVFLECVQDMDHENMFWYRQDPGLGLRLIYFSYDVKMKEKGDIPEGYSVSREKKERFSLILESASTNQTSMYLCASSKGPSNQPQQFGDGTRLSIL.

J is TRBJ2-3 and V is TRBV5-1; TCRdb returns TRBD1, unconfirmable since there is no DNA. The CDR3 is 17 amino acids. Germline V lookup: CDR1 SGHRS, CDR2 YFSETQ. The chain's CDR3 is CASSLGPRGLGADTQYF. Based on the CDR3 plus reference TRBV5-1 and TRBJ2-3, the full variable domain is KAGVTQTPRYLIKTRGQQVTLSCSPISGHRSVSWYQQTPGQGLQFLFEYFSETQRNKGNFPGRFSGRQFSNSRSEMNVSTLELGDSALYLCASSLGPRGLGADTQYFGPGTRLTVL.

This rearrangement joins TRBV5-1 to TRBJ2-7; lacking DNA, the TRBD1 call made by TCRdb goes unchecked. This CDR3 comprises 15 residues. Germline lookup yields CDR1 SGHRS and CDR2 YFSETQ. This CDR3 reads CASSTDRAPLYEQYF.

The CDR3 is CASRLLGDEGEAFF. The V gene is TRBV7-3, the J gene TRBJ1-1; the D call from TCRdb, TRBD1, cannot be confirmed without DNA. This CDR3 comprises 14 residues. Germline CDR1 is SGHTA and CDR2 is FQGTGA.

CDR3 sequence: CASSPRWDIFNEQFF. The genes are TRBV7-2 and TRBJ2-1; the D gene TCRdb calls, TRBD1, cannot be checked with no DNA. This CDR3 contains 15 residues. Per germline, CDR1 SGHTA and CDR2 FQGNSA.